This record concerns one T cell receptor beta chain sequence. Repertoires were generated with immunoSEQ multiplex PCR, while TCRdb's copy carries only in-frame clones and drops some. The sample includes over 95,000 clones, nearly 90% of them seen just once. This record belongs to a study of T cell responses to AZD1222 COVID-19 vaccine. Germline CDR1 reads SNHLY; CDR2 reads FYNNEI. The CDR3 is 14 amino acids. V shed 6 bases and J shed 0 bases, with 11 bases lying between them. The rearrangement links TRBV2 to TRBJ1-1; D is uncertain. Sequencing used peripheral blood, obtained on day 0 of AZD1222 vaccination. This TCR was recovered from an adult in good health. CDR3 sequence reads: CASRTRAMNTEAFF. The CDR3, as DNA: TGTGCCAGCAGGACGAGAGCCATGAACACTGAAGCTTTCTTT.